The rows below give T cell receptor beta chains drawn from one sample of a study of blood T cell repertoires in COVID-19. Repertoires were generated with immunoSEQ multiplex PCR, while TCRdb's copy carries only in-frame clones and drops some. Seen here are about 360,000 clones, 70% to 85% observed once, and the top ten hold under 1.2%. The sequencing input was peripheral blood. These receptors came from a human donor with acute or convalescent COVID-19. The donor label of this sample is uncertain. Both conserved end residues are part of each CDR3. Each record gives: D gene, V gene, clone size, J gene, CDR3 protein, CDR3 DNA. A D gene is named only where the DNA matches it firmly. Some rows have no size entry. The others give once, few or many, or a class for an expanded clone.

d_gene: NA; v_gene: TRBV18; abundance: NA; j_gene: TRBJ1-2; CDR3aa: CASSLTVGLSYGYTF; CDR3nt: TGTGCCAGCTCACTCACGGTGGGGCTTTCATATGGCTACACCTTC
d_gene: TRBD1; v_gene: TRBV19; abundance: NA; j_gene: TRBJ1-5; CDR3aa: CASSPRPVNRGRSSNQPQHF; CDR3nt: TGTGCCAGTAGTCCCCGCCCCGTAAACAGGGGACGGTCGAGCAATCAGCCCCAGCATTTT
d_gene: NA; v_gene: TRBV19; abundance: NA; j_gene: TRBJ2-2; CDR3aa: CASSILGGTVFTGELFF; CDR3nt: TGTGCCAGTAGTATTCTAGGAGGGACAGTCTTCACCGGGGAGCTGTTTTTT
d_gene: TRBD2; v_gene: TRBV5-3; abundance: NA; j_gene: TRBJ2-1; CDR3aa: CATSTHISSGGNYNEQFF; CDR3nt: TGTGCCACCTCGACCCACATTTCTAGCGGGGGGAACTACAATGAGCAGTTCTTC
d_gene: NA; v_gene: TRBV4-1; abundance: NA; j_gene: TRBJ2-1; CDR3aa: CASSQGQLRRGNSYNEQFF; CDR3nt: TGCGCCAGCAGCCAAGGACAGCTCCGCCGGGGGAACTCCTACAATGAGCAGTTCTTC
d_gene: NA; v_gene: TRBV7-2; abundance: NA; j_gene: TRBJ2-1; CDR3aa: CASSAGLMFRNEQFF; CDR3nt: TGTGCCAGCAGCGCGGGACTGATGTTTCGGAATGAGCAGTTCTTC
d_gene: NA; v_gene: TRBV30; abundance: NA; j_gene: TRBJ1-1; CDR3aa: CAWGREGREGAEAFF; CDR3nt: TGTGCCTGGGGTAGGGAGGGCAGGGAAGGTGCTGAAGCTTTCTTT
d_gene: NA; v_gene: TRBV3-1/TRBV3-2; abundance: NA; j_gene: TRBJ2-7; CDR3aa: CASSQGSTGYEQYF; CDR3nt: TGTGCCAGCAGCCAAGGGAGCACAGGTTACGAGCAGTACTTC
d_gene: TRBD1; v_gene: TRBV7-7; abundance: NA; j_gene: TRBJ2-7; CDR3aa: CASSRDRGSYEQYF; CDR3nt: TGTGCCAGCAGCCGGGACAGAGGCTCCTACGAGCAGTACTTC
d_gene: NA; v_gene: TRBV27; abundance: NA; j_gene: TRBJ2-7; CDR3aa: CASSLGQSYEQYF; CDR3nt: TGTGCCAGCAGTTTAGGGCAGTCCTACGAGCAGTACTTC
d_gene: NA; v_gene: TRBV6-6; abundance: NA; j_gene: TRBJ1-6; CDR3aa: CASHTGGNNSPLHF; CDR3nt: TGTGCCAGTCACACGGGAGGAAATAATTCACCCCTCCACTTT
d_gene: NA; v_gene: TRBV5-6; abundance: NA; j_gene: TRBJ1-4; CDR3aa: CASSLGAANEKLFF; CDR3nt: TGTGCCAGCAGCTTGGGGGCCGCTAATGAAAAACTGTTTTTT
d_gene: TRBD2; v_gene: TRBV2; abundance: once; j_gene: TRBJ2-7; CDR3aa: CASSELSGHRSYEQYF; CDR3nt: TGTGCCAGCAGTGAACTTAGCGGGCATAGGTCCTACGAGCAGTACTTC
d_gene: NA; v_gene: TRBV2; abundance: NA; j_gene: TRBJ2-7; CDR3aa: CASSSQGIYEQYF; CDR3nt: TGTGCCAGCAGTAGCCAGGGGATCTACGAGCAGTACTTC
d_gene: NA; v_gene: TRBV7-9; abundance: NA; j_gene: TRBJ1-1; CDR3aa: CASSLGGQGSEAFF; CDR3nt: TGTGCCAGCAGCTTAGGAGGGCAGGGGAGTGAAGCTTTCTTT
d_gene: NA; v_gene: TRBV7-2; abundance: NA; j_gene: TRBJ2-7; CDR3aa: CASSSYPPYEQYF; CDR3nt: TGTGCCAGCAGCTCCTACCCCCCCTACGAGCAGTACTTC
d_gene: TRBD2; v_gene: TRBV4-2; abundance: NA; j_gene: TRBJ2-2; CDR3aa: CASSQDLGGLAGAANTGELFF; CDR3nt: TGTGCCAGCAGCCAAGATTTGGGAGGACTAGCGGGGGCCGCGAACACCGGGGAGCTGTTTTTT
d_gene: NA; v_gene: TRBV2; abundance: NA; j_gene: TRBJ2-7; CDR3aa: CASSLQGSVYEQYF; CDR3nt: TGTGCCAGCTCACTACAGGGCTCGGTATACGAGCAGTACTTC
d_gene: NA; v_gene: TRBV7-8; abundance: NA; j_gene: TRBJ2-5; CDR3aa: CASSLDGRETQYF; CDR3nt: TGTGCCAGCAGCTTAGATGGCCGAGAGACCCAGTACTTC
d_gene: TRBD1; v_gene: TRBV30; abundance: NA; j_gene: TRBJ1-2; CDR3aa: CAWRGQADYGYTF; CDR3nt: TGTGCCTGGAGAGGACAGGCGGACTATGGCTACACCTTC
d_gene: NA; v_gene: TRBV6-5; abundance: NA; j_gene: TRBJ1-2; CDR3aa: CASSSRSGGYTF; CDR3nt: TGTGCCAGCAGTTCTCGTAGCGGTGGCTACACCTTC
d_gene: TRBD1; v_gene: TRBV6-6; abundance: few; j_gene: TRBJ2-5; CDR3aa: CASSYGDRGRGETQYF; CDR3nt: TGTGCCAGCAGTTACGGGGACAGGGGCCGGGGGGAGACCCAGTACTTC
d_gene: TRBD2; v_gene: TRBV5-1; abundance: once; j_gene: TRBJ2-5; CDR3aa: CASKVGGAETQYF; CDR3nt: TGCGCCAGCAAGGTCGGGGGGGCGGAGACCCAGTACTTC
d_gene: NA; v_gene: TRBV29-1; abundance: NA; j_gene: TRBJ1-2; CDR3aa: CSAEKFLSGGGYGYTF; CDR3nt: TGCAGCGCCGAGAAATTCCTGTCTGGTGGAGGATATGGCTACACCTTC
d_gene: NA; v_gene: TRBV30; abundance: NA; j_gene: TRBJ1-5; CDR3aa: CAWSGDLSNQPQHF; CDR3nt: TGTGCCTGGAGCGGAGACCTTAGCAATCAGCCCCAGCATTTT
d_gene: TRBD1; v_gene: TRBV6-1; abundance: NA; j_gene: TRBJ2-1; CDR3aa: CASSEGGQVYNEQFF; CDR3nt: TGTGCCAGCAGTGAAGGGGGACAGGTCTACAATGAGCAGTTCTTC
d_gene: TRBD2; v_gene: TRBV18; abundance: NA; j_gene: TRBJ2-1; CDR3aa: CASSPRGNQREGYNEQFF; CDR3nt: TGTGCCAGCTCACCAAGGGGTAATCAGCGGGAGGGCTACAATGAGCAGTTCTTC
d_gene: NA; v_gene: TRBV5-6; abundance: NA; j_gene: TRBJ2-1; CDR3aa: CASSLRAGHNEQFF; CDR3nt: TGTGCCAGCAGCTTGAGGGCAGGGCACAATGAGCAGTTCTTC
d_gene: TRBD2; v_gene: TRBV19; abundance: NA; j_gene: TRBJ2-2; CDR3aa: CASSIPSGGSGELFF; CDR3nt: TGTGCCAGTAGTATACCCAGCGGGGGGTCCGGGGAGCTGTTTTTT
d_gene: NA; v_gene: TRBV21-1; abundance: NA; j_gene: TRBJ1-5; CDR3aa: CASSKAGGRSNQPQHF; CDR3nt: TGTGCCAGCAGCAAAGCGGGGGGTAGGAGCAATCAGCCCCAGCATTTT
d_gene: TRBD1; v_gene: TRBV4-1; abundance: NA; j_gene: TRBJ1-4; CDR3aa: CASSQGPRQGAGKLFF; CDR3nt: TGCGCCAGCAGCCAAGGACCCAGACAGGGGGCCGGAAAACTGTTTTTT
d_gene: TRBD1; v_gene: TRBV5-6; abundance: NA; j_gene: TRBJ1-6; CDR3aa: CASSPRGLYSSPLHF; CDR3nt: TGTGCCAGCAGCCCGAGGGGGCTCTATAGTTCACCCCTCCACTTT
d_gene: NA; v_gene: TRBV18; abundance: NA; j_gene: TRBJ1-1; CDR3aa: CASSRGNTEAFF; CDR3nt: TGTGCCAGCTCCAGGGGGAACACTGAAGCTTTCTTT
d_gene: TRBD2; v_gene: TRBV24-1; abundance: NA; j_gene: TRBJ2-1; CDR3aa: CATSDATSGAYNEQFF; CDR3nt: TGTGCCACCAGTGATGCTACTAGCGGAGCCTACAATGAGCAGTTCTTC
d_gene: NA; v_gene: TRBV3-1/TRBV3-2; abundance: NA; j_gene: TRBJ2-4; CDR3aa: CASSQFFMGRKNIQYF; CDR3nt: TGTGCCAGCAGCCAATTTTTTATGGGCAGAAAAAACATTCAGTACTTC
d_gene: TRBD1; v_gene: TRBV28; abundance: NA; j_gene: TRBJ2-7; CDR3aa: CASAGRDRGYEQYF; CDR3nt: TGTGCCAGCGCCGGCCGGGACAGGGGCTACGAGCAGTACTTC
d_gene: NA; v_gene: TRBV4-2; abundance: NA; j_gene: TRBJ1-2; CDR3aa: CASSQDSGDNYGYTF; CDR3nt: TGTGCCAGCAGCCAAGATTCGGGGGATAACTATGGCTACACCTTC
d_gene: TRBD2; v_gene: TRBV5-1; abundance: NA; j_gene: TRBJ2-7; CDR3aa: CASSLNLAGGLALYEQYF; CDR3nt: TGCGCCAGCAGCTTGAATCTAGCGGGGGGCCTAGCACTCTACGAGCAGTACTTC
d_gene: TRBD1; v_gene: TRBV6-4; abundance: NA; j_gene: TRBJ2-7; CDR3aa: CASSDYDRVGDEQYF; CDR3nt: TGTGCCAGCAGTGATTATGACAGGGTAGGAGACGAGCAGTACTTC
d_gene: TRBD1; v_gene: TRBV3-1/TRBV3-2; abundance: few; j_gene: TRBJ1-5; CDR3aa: CASSQTGQGNQPQHF; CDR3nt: TGTGCCAGCAGCCAAACCGGACAGGGTAATCAGCCCCAGCATTTT